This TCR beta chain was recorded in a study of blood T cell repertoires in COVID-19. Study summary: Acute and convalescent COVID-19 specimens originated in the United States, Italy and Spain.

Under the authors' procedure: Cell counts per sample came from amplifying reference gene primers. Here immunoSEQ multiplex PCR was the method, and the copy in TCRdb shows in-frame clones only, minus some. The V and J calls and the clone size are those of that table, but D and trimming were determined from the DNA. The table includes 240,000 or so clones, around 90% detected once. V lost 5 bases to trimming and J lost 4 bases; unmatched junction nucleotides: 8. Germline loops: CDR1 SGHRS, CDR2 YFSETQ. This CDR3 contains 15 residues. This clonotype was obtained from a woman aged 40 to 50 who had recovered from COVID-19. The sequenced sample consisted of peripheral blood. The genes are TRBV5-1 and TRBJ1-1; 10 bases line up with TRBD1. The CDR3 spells CASRRRTGGVTEAFF. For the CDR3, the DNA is TGCGCCAGCAGACGAAGGACAGGGGGTGTCACTGAAGCTTTCTTT.